Shown below are 5 T cell receptor beta chains from a single sample sequenced in a study of CD8 T cells in Susac syndrome. An input of about 0.5 to 1 ug of RNA was subjected to reverse transcription using random hexamers. TCRdb processed the immunoSEQ multiplex PCR reads anew with MiXCR; each CDR3 protein has one entry. The data hold under 150,000 distinct CDR3 sequences, with 95% observed a single time. Sequenced input: CD4+ T cells from PBMCs. Source of these receptors: a human donor with Susac syndrome.

The J gene is TRBJ1-1, the V gene TRBV29-1; 7 bases agree with TRBD1. CDR3 size: 14 residues. Per the germline V gene, CDR1 is SQVTM and CDR2 is ANQGSEA. V lost 4 bases to trimming and J lost 2 bases; unmatched junction nucleotides: 7. As DNA, the CDR3 is TGCAGCGTTGGCGACCGACAGGGTAACACTGAAGCTTTCTTT. Residues: CSVGDRQGNTEAFF.

The chain recombines TRBV2 with TRBJ1-2; D is unresolved. CDR1 and CDR2 (germline): SNHLY, FYNNEI. There are 13 residues in the CDR3. Trimming removed 2 bases from V and 6 bases from J, with 10 bases in between. The chain's CDR3 is CASSERLGNGYTF. In DNA form, the CDR3 reads TGTGCCAGCAGTGAACGCTTGGGAAATGGCTACACCTTC.

The rearrangement joins TRBV27 to TRBJ1-5; maybe TRBD1 (5 bases). The CDR3 is 11 residues long. The germline gives CDR1 MNHEY, CDR2 SMNVEV (reference sequence). The V end lost 8 bases, the J end lost 10 bases, and 12 bases lay between the germline ends. CDR3 coding DNA: TGTGCCAGCGGACAAACCCTACCCCAGCATTTT. This translates into CASGQTLPQHF.

The chain is built from TRBV30 and TRBJ2-6; a weak D match, TRBD1 (5 bases). The germline gives CDR1 GTSNPN, CDR2 SVGIG (reference sequence). CDR3 length: 16 residues. V dropped 1 base and J dropped 4 bases, with 14 bases sitting between them. Here the CDR3 reads CAWSAQGITGANVLTF. The DNA of the CDR3 is TGTGCCTGGAGTGCCCAGGGTATTACGGGGGCCAACGTCCTGACTTTC.

CDR3 sequence (DNA): TGTGCCTGGAGTGCATACTCGGTGGATCAGCCCCAGCATTTT. It is translated as CAWSAYSVDQPQHF. The rearrangement uses TRBV30 and TRBJ1-5; no clear D gene. Between the trimmed V and J ends, which lost 1 base and 5 bases, there was a span of 12 bases. Germline lookup yields CDR1 GTSNPN and CDR2 SVGIG (reference sequence). The CDR3 extends over 14 amino acids.